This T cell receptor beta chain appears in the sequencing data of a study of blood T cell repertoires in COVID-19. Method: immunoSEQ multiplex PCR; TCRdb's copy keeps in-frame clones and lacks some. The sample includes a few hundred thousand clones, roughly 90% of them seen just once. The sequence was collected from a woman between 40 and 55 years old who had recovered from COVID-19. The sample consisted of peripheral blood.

In DNA form, the CDR3 reads TGCAGCGCGGGGCGAGGCGGGCTAGCGGACAATGAGCAGTTCTTC. Amino acids: CSAGRGGLADNEQFF. This chain uses TRBV29-1 with TRBJ2-1, with 7 bases matching TRBD2. The J segment lost 5 bases and the V segment lost 7 bases, leaving 14 bases of the junction unmatched. Germline CDR1 SQVTM, CDR2 ANQGSEA. The length of the CDR3 is 15 residues.